These 16 T cell receptor beta chains were sequenced from one sample in a study of regulatory T cells in long-lasting Graves disease. Stated time point: newly diagnosed GD, antithyroid drugs for less than 3 months. Scientists built the TCR library using RNA that was extracted from PBMCs. Construction of the TCR beta libraries employed iRepertoire HTBI primers in conjunction with Arm-PCR of CDR3 regions. TCRdb reprocessed the multiplex PCR reads with MiXCR, giving one entry per CDR3 protein. The sample includes 300,000 to 400,000 distinct CDR3 sequences, roughly a sixth of them seen just once. The sequences come from peripheral blood mononuclear cells (PBMCs), collected at new diagnosis, from a patient treated with antithyroid drugs. Receptors originate from a female donor with Graves disease.

V usage is TRBV19 and J usage is TRBJ2-3; no firm D call. The germline V gene has CDR1 LNHDA and CDR2 SQIVND (reference sequence). This CDR3 is built from 14 residues. The V and J ends lost 3 bases and 2 bases respectively, with 9 bases between them. The CDR3 sequence: CASSIEQATDTQYF. The CDR3 DNA follows: TGTGCCAGTAGTATCGAGCAGGCCACAGATACGCAGTATTTT. Variable domain in full (rest from reference TRBV19 and TRBJ2-3): DGGITQSPKYLFRKEGQNVTLSCEQNLNHDAMYWYRQDPGQGLRLIYYSQIVNDFQKGDIAEGYSVSREKKESFPLTVTSAQKNPTAFYLCASSIEQATDTQYFGPGTRLTVL.

This rearrangement joins TRBV7-6 to TRBJ2-2, with a possible D match to TRBD1 (5 bases). The V end lost 5 bases, the J end lost 5 bases, and 12 bases lay between the germline ends. This CDR3 is 14 amino acids long. CDR1 and CDR2 (germline): SGHVS, FNYEAQ. The CDR3 nucleotides read TGTGCCAGCAGCAAAAGACAGAGTACCGGGGAGCTGTTTTTT. This gives the protein CASSKRQSTGELFF.

About this clonotype itself: Since a far larger clone is one base different, this is likely a read error. The V gene is TRBV7-9, the J gene TRBJ2-1; D ambiguous. The CDR3 covers 14 residues. V was shortened by 5 bases and J by 10 bases, with 18 bases between the two germline ends. Germline V CDR1 and CDR2: SEHNR, FQNEAQ (reference sequence). CDR3 loop: CASSPIVVSYEQFF. The DNA for the CDR3 is TGTGCCAGCAGCCCTATCGTAGTTTCCTACGAGCAGTTCTTC. The whole variable domain, remainder taken from reference TRBV7-9 and TRBJ2-1, is DTGVSQNPRHKITKRGQNVTFRCDPISEHNRLYWYRQTLGQGPEFLTYFQNEAQLEKSRLLSDRFSAERPKGSFSTLEIQRTEQGDSAMYLCASSPIVVSYEQFFGPGTRLTVL.

This clonotype appeared many times. At one boundary the junction diverges from the germline segment, which might be a read error. The V call is TRBV28, the J call TRBJ2-4, with TRBD2 as a possible D gene (5 bases). The CDR3 covers 15 residues. The V gene's germline CDR1 is MDHEN and CDR2 SYDVKM. This CDR3 reads CANSFEGTAKNIQYF. CDR3 sequence (DNA): TGTGCCAACAGTTTTGAGGGAACGGCCAAAAACATTCAGTACTTC.

This clonotype was seen a few times. This rearrangement joins TRBV29-1 to TRBJ2-7, with D hard to call. V was trimmed by 2 bases and J by 4 bases, leaving 6 bases between them. The CDR3 totals 11 residues. Germline assignment: CDR1 SQVTM and CDR2 ANQGSEA. CDR3 sequence: CSVEMEYEQYF. In nucleotides, the CDR3 is TGCAGCGTTGAAATGGAATACGAGCAGTACTTC.

This clonotype was found many times. V gene TRBV18 combines with J gene TRBJ1-5, with D possibly TRBD1 on 6 matching bases. CDR3 length: 13 amino acids. Trimming stripped 4 bases from V and 5 bases from J, with 9 bases between. Looked up from germline, CDR1 is KGHSH and CDR2 is LQKENI. The CDR3 nucleotides read TGTGCCAGCTCACGAGGGGGAGATCAGCCCCAGCATTTT. Translation: CASSRGGDQPQHF.

Ten or more counts support this clonotype. The chain links TRBV12-3 or TRBV12-4 to TRBJ1-1; the D gene is possibly TRBD1 (5 bases). Between the trimmed V and J ends, which lost 6 bases and 4 bases, there was a span of 12 bases. This CDR3 contains 13 residues. The CDR3 DNA is TGTGCCAGCAGGACCGCCGGGGGCACTGAAGCTTTCTTT. This encodes CASRTAGGTEAFF.

In its sample, this clonotype was seen many times. The rearrangement uses TRBV7-2 and TRBJ2-7; D gene unclear. Germline CDR1 and CDR2: SGHTA and FQGNSA. This CDR3 is built from 14 residues. Trimming stripped 5 bases from V and 0 bases from J, with 11 bases between. The CDR3 nucleotides are TGTGCCAGCAGCCCCCGGCAAGGCTCCTACGAGCAGTACTTC. This codes for CASSPRQGSYEQYF.

This clonotype appeared many times. This chain connects TRBV12-3 or TRBV12-4 to TRBJ2-3, with D unclear. The CDR3 is 14 amino acids. V gave up 3 bases and J gave up 4 bases, with 11 bases separating them. CDR3 amino acids: CASSLLTRADTQYF. In DNA form, the CDR3 reads TGTGCCAGCAGTTTGCTGACGCGAGCAGATACGCAGTATTTT.

V and J are TRBV14 and TRBJ2-1, with D unclear. Germline CDR1 and CDR2: SGHDN and FVKESK. This CDR3 has 14 amino acids. Trimming pared 5 bases from V and 5 bases from J, leaving 13 bases between. The CDR3 spells CASSSVGSDNEQFF. The CDR3, as DNA: TGTGCCAGCAGCTCAGTGGGGTCTGACAATGAGCAGTTCTTC.

This clonotype appeared many times. The chain has TRBV12-3 or TRBV12-4 and TRBJ2-1; 10 positions match TRBD1. The junction had 20 bases not matched to a gene; V was cut back by 4 bases and J by 8 bases. The CDR3 is 19 residues long. Here the CDR3 reads CASSSLFGGDRGVGDEQFF. CDR3 in DNA: TGTGCCAGCAGTTCTCTTTTTGGGGGGGACAGGGGTGTTGGCGATGAGCAGTTCTTC.

This clonotype was counted many times. The V and J genes are TRBV7-2 and TRBJ1-1; 8 bases fit TRBD1. The germline V gene encodes CDR1 SGHTA and CDR2 FQGNSA. The CDR3 totals 15 residues. After removal of 3 bases from V and 0 bases from J, the junction contained 3 bases not matched to a gene. CDR3 sequence reads: CASSFGDRMNTEAFF. In nucleotides, the CDR3 is TGTGCCAGCAGCTTCGGGGACAGGATGAACACTGAAGCTTTCTTT.

The CDR3 region is CASNQKGAIYQPQHF. The CDR3 DNA follows: TGTGCCAGTAATCAAAAGGGGGCGATATATCAGCCCCAGCATTTT. The rearrangement links TRBV19 to TRBJ1-5; TRBD1 aligns across 7 bases. Per the germline V gene, CDR1 is LNHDA and CDR2 is SQIVND (reference sequence). The CDR3 consists of 15 residues. Trimming took 7 bases from V and 5 from J; bases not matched to a gene: 11.

This clonotype was picked up a small number of times. This chain joins TRBV5-1 and TRBJ1-1, with TRBD1 identical over 10 bases. Germline V lookup: CDR1 SGHRS, CDR2 YFSETQ. This CDR3 is 14 amino acids long. The V and J ends lost 4 bases and 2 bases, in that order; junction bases with no gene match: 2. CDR3 region: CASSGQGENTEAFF. As DNA, the CDR3 is TGCGCCAGCAGCGGACAGGGGGAAAACACTGAAGCTTTCTTT.

This clonotype was seen many times. The V gene is TRBV5-1, the J gene TRBJ2-3; D uncertain. Germline V lookup: CDR1 SGHRS, CDR2 YFSETQ. V was trimmed by 2 bases and J by 4 bases, leaving 11 bases between them. The CDR3 runs 14 residues. CDR3 sequence reads: CASSFIGVADTQYF. Written as DNA, the CDR3 is TGCGCCAGCAGCTTTATTGGTGTCGCAGATACGCAGTATTTT.

This clonotype has a count of ten or more. V usage is TRBV6-5 and J usage is TRBJ2-7; D might be TRBD1 (6 bases). With 2 bases removed from V and 12 bases from J, the gap between germline ends came to 17 bases. Looked up from germline, CDR1 is MNHEY and CDR2 is SVGAGI. The CDR3 covers 13 residues. CDR3 DNA: TGTGCCAGCAGTTACGGGTGGGGGCGACATACGTACTTC. It codes for CASSYGWGRHTYF.